This is a list of T cell receptor beta chains from one sample in a study of beta chain bispecific antibodies for T cell cancers. TCRdb used MiXCR to reprocess the 5' RACE reads, holding one entry per CDR3 protein. Among 20,000 to 25,000 distinct CDR3 sequences listed, more than 2% were seen once. No antigen is known for these receptors. The sample here was healthy donor T cells cultured with leukemia cells, taken from a culture containing a bispecific antibody targeting TCR Vbeta12. The receptors come from a human donor in good health. Some clones in this sample may be carry-over from other donors' samples. Each CDR3 is given with its conserved first and last residue. The order of the fields is V gene, J gene, clone size, D gene, CDR3 DNA, CDR3 protein. A D gene is named only where the DNA matches it firmly. For some rows the clone size is stated as once, few or many, or as a class when expanded; others skip it.

TRBV20-1	TRBJ2-1	many	.	TGCAGTGCAACGCACCGGGACAGCGGGGCTAGAAATGAGCAGTTCTTC	CSATHRDSGARNEQFF
TRBV11-2	TRBJ1-1	many	.	TGTGCCAGCAGCTTCTCCACTGAAGCTTTCTTT	CASSFSTEAFF
TRBV20-1	TRBJ2-1	many	.	TGCAGTGTCCCGGGGTCCTTTGGGGATGAGCAGTTCTTC	CSVPGSFGDEQFF
TRBV20-1	TRBJ2-5	many	.	TGCAGTGCTGGAACTAGCCTCCAGGAGACCCAGTACTTC	CSAGTSLQETQYF
TRBV11-2	TRBJ1-4	many	.	TGTGCCAGCAGCTTTCGGGGTGAAAAACTGTTTTTT	CASSFRGEKLFF
TRBV20-1	TRBJ2-7	medium-sized	TRBD2	TGCAGTTTAGCGGGGGGCCCGGGTCCGCAGTACTTC	CSLAGGPGPQYF
TRBV13	TRBJ1-3	many	.	TGTGCCAGCAGCCCTCCCGGACTGCGCTCTGGAAACACCATATATTTT	CASSPPGLRSGNTIYF
TRBV5-4	TRBJ1-6	many	TRBD1	TGTGCCAGCAGCTCCGGGACAGGGGGTAATTCACCCCTCCACTTT	CASSSGTGGNSPLHF
TRBV18	TRBJ1-2	many	.	TGTGCCAGCTCACGCTTGCTAACAGGGTACCTTGGCTACACCTTC	CASSRLLTGYLGYTF
TRBV6-5	TRBJ2-1	medium-sized	TRBD1	TGTGCCAGCACCACCGGGACAGGAGCCAATGAGCAGTTCTTC	CASTTGTGANEQFF
TRBV6-1	TRBJ2-3	many	TRBD2	TGTGCCAGCACCCCGCTAGCGGGGGGGCCGACAGATACGCAGTATTTT	CASTPLAGGPTDTQYF
TRBV7-9	TRBJ2-7	many	TRBD1	TGTGCCAGCAGCTCAACAGGGGATCCATCCTACGAGCAGTACTTC	CASSSTGDPSYEQYF
TRBV7-3	TRBJ2-2	many	TRBD2	TGTGCCAGCAGCTTAATTCTAGCGGGGGGCACCGGGGAGCTGTTTTTT	CASSLILAGGTGELFF
TRBV6-1	TRBJ1-1	many	TRBD1	TGTGCCAGCAGAGCCTTACAGGGGGCTAACACTGAAGCTTTCTTT	CASRALQGANTEAFF
TRBV7-8	TRBJ2-1	many	.	TGTGCCAGCAGCTTAGCACAGTACCCGAGGGGCTCCTACAATGAGCAGTTCTTC	CASSLAQYPRGSYNEQFF
TRBV18	TRBJ2-7	many	.	TGTGCCAGCTCACTGGGGGAAATGGTCGAGCAGTACTTC	CASSLGEMVEQYF
TRBV28	TRBJ1-1	many	.	TGTCCCAGCAGTGGCGGGACGTTTTTTGAAGCTTTCTTT	CPSSGGTFFEAFF
TRBV7-9	TRBJ1-2	many	.	TGTGCCAGCAGCCGAGACCTACAGGCTCGTAATGGCTACACCTTC	CASSRDLQARNGYTF
TRBV27	TRBJ2-2	many	.	TGTGCCAGCAGTTCCACCTCGGGGCCAACCGGGGAGCTGTTTTTT	CASSSTSGPTGELFF
TRBV2	TRBJ1-3	many	.	TGTGCCAGCAGTGTAGCAGGTTACTCTGGAAACACCATATATTTT	CASSVAGYSGNTIYF
TRBV7-9	TRBJ2-1	many	TRBD2	TGTGCCAGCAGCTTAGCGGGCGGGGGGAACGATGAGCAGTTCTTC	CASSLAGGGNDEQFF
TRBV10-3	TRBJ2-3	many	.	TGTGCCATCAGTGACCCGAGAGGTACAGATACGCAGTATTTT	CAISDPRGTDTQYF
TRBV7-9	TRBJ2-2	medium-sized	.	TGTGCTCCGAACAGCCTGAACACCGGGGAGCTGTTTTTT	CAPNSLNTGELFF
TRBV19	TRBJ2-6	.	TRBD2	TGTGCCAGTAGTATAGGGGGGGGCTCTGGGGCCAACGTCCTGACTTTC	CASSIGGGSGANVLTF
TRBV6-1	TRBJ1-5	many	.	TGTGCCAGCAGTGCCGAGGTAGCTGAGCCCCAGCATTTT	CASSAEVAEPQHF
TRBV29-1	TRBJ2-1	many	.	TGCAGCGCCAAGGTACCCTCTTACAATGAGCAGTTCTTC	CSAKVPSYNEQFF
TRBV18	TRBJ2-3	many	.	TGTGCCAGCTCACCCCTTCCCACAGATACGCAGTATTTT	CASSPLPTDTQYF
TRBV2	TRBJ2-2	many	TRBD2	TGTGCCAGCAGTGAGGGACTAAACACCGGGGAGCTGTTTTTT	CASSEGLNTGELFF
TRBV4-1	TRBJ2-7	many	TRBD2	TGCGCCAGCAGCCAAGCCGAGCGGGGAAACGAGCAGTACTTC	CASSQAERGNEQYF
TRBV28	TRBJ1-1	many	TRBD1	TGTGCCAGCAGTCCGAATTGGACAGGGTTGAACACTGAAGCTTTCTTT	CASSPNWTGLNTEAFF
TRBV2	TRBJ2-7	many	.	TGTGCCAGCAGTGAAAACCGCTACGAGCAGTACTTC	CASSENRYEQYF
TRBV13	TRBJ1-5	many	TRBD1	TGTGCCAACCCCCAGACAGGGGGCCTTTATAGCAATCAGCCCCAGCATTTT	CANPQTGGLYSNQPQHF
TRBV6-6	TRBJ2-3	many	.	TGTGCCAGCAGTTGGACCGGGACCACAGATACGCAGTATTTT	CASSWTGTTDTQYF
TRBV19	TRBJ1-2	many	.	TGTGCCAGTAGCGATGACGATGAAGGGACCTTGCGTGGCTACACCTTC	CASSDDDEGTLRGYTF
TRBV5-4	TRBJ2-1	many	.	TGTGCCAGCAGCTTGGAACGAGTGGAGCAGTTCTTC	CASSLERVEQFF